These T cell receptor beta chains were read from a single sample in a study of T cell changes during pregnancy in multiple sclerosis. Data came from immunoSEQ multiplex PCR; TCRdb stores just in-frame clones and leaves some out. The repertoire holds around 40,000 clones, with approximately 92% as singletons. The sample was CD4+ T cells from peripheral blood mononuclear cells, taken in the second trimester of pregnancy. Source of these receptors: a female donor in good health, enrolled as a control in a pregnancy study. The CDR3 runs from the conserved cysteine through the conserved F or W. The D gene is left open where the match is weak. Not all rows give a size; the values are once, few, many and, for expanded clones, a class.

j_call	v_call	d_call	clone_size	cdr3_aa	cdr3_nt
TRBJ2-3	TRBV25-1	TRBD2	.	CASSGKRGGLTDTQYF	TGTGCCAGCAGTGGTAAGCGGGGGGGCCTGACAGATACGCAGTATTTT
TRBJ1-6	TRBV7-8	.	.	CASSLDQAVNSPLHF	TGTGCCAGCAGCTTAGATCAGGCCGTTAATTCACCCCTCCACTTT
TRBJ2-5	TRBV11-2	.	.	CASSLGAENLLQETQYF	TGTGCCAGCAGCTTAGGGGCAGAAAATTTACTTCAAGAGACCCAGTACTTC
TRBJ2-2	TRBV5-5	TRBD2	.	CASSLDPSGGATGELFF	TGTGCCAGCAGCTTGGACCCTAGCGGGGGAGCAACCGGGGAGCTGTTTTTT
TRBJ2-7	TRBV9	TRBD1	.	CASSVEGADWQYF	TGTGCCAGCAGCGTAGAGGGGGCGGACTGGCAGTACTTC
TRBJ1-5	TRBV19	.	once	CASSIGGRRLHSNQPQHF	TGTGCCAGTAGTATTGGAGGCAGAAGGCTCCATAGCAATCAGCCCCAGCATTTT
TRBJ1-3	TRBV9	.	.	CASSSVTQGSGNTIYF	TGTGCCAGCAGCTCAGTAACCCAGGGCTCTGGAAACACCATATATTTT
TRBJ2-3	TRBV30	.	.	CAWSVLHRQYF	TGTGCCTGGAGTGTACTACATCGGCAGTATTTT
TRBJ2-5	TRBV6-5	.	.	CASSYAPEGDQYF	TGTGCCAGCAGTTACGCCCCAGAGGGGGACCAGTACTTC
TRBJ2-1	TRBV19	.	.	CASSITSRVSSYNEQFF	TGTGCCAGTAGTATAACGTCGAGAGTGAGCTCCTACAATGAGCAGTTCTTC
TRBJ2-3	TRBV7-2	TRBD1	.	CASSPRQGKTTDTQYF	TGTGCCAGCAGCCCCCGACAGGGGAAAACCACAGATACGCAGTATTTT
TRBJ2-1	TRBV7-3	.	.	CASSFSRGDEQFF	TGTGCCAGCAGCTTTTCGCGGGGCGATGAGCAGTTCTTC
TRBJ2-2	TRBV2	TRBD2	.	CATLGLAGVGELFF	TGTGCCACCCTAGGACTAGCGGGGGTGGGGGAGCTGTTTTTT
TRBJ2-1	TRBV5-1	TRBD2	.	CASSDSGSVYNEQFF	TGCGCCAGCAGCGATAGCGGGAGTGTCTACAATGAGCAGTTCTTC
TRBJ2-5	TRBV6-6	TRBD2	.	CASSKGTSGSQETQYF	TGTGCCAGCAGTAAAGGGACTAGCGGGTCCCAAGAGACCCAGTACTTC
TRBJ1-3	TRBV6-6	.	.	CASSQLSGNTIYF	TGTGCCAGCAGCCAACTTTCTGGAAACACCATATATTTT
TRBJ2-2	TRBV9	.	.	CASSVSTGNTGELFF	TGTGCCAGCAGCGTATCAACAGGGAACACCGGGGAGCTGTTTTTT
TRBJ2-7	TRBV28	TRBD2	.	CASSQPTSGRNEQYF	TGTGCCAGCAGTCAACCGACTAGCGGGAGGAACGAGCAGTACTTC
TRBJ1-1	TRBV4-3	TRBD1	.	CASSQADRAHTEAFF	TGCGCCAGCAGCCAAGCGGACAGGGCGCACACTGAAGCTTTCTTT
TRBJ2-7	TRBV30	TRBD1	.	CAWSGMHRGLSYEQYF	TGTGCCTGGAGTGGTATGCACAGGGGCCTCTCCTACGAGCAGTACTTC
TRBJ2-5	TRBV11-2	TRBD2	.	CASSLSGRTYQETQYF	TGTGCCAGCAGCCTTAGCGGGAGGACGTACCAAGAGACCCAGTACTTC
TRBJ2-1	TRBV7-2	TRBD2	.	CASSPRLAGGYNEQFF	TGTGCCAGCAGCCCCCGACTAGCGGGAGGCTACAATGAGCAGTTCTTC
TRBJ2-7	TRBV11-2	TRBD2	once	CASSLGRGREGLIPYEQYF	TGTGCCAGCAGCTTAGGACGGGGGCGGGAGGGACTTATACCGTACGAGCAGTACTTC
TRBJ2-1	TRBV19	TRBD2	.	CATGLAGGSSYNEQFF	TGTGCAACGGGACTAGCGGGAGGTTCCTCCTACAATGAGCAGTTCTTC
TRBJ2-4	TRBV20-1	.	.	CSAPDTRGYF	TGCAGTGCACCCGACACTCGGGGGTACTTC
TRBJ2-7	TRBV28	.	.	CASSTSSTSSYEQYF	TGTGCCAGCAGTACCTCGTCTACGAGCTCCTACGAGCAGTACTTC
TRBJ1-5	TRBV10-3	TRBD1	.	CAISESGTGDSNQPQHF	TGTGCCATCAGTGAGTCGGGGACAGGGGATAGCAATCAGCCCCAGCATTTT
TRBJ2-7	TRBV18	TRBD2	.	CASSPTSGDSYEQYF	TGTGCCAGCTCACCAACTAGCGGGGACTCCTACGAGCAGTACTTC
TRBJ1-2	TRBV7-3	TRBD1	.	CASSPGQGYGYTF	TGTGCCAGCAGCCCGGGACAGGGGTATGGCTACACCTTC
TRBJ2-3	TRBV19	.	.	CASSIAGGGTDTQYF	TGTGCCAGTAGTATCGCCGGGGGAGGCACAGATACGCAGTATTTT
TRBJ1-1	TRBV18	.	.	CASSPSGGAEAFF	TGTGCCAGCTCACCCTCTGGGGGCGCTGAAGCTTTCTTT
TRBJ2-7	TRBV10-3	TRBD2	.	CAISVAGAALSLYEQYF	TGTGCCATCAGTGTTGCGGGAGCCGCACTCTCCCTGTACGAGCAGTACTTC
TRBJ1-2	TRBV30	.	once	CAWSVPGGYYTF	TGTGCCTGGAGTGTACCCGGGGGGTACTACACCTTC
TRBJ2-1	TRBV12-5	TRBD1	.	CASGLVYVFQGERKKNNEQFF	TGTGCTAGTGGTTTGGTATATGTATTTCAGGGGGAGCGGAAAAAAAACAATGAGCAGTTCTTC
TRBJ2-7	TRBV27	TRBD2	.	CASSKTGTRLLYEQYF	TGTGCCAGCAGTAAAACCGGGACTAGGTTGCTCTACGAGCAGTACTTC
TRBJ2-2	TRBV2	TRBD2	.	CASSPPGLETGELFF	TGTGCCAGCAGTCCTCCGGGACTAGAGACCGGGGAGCTGTTTTTT
TRBJ2-1	TRBV28	.	.	CASSFTPGLDYNEQFF	TGTGCCAGCAGTTTCACGCCGGGACTGGACTACAATGAGCAGTTCTTC
TRBJ2-5	TRBV30	.	.	CAWSQYGETQYF	TGTGCCTGGAGTCAGTACGGGGAGACCCAGTACTTC
TRBJ1-2	TRBV19	.	.	CASSRVPPDGGYTF	TGTGCCAGTAGCAGGGTACCCCCGGATGGTGGCTACACCTTC
TRBJ2-2	TRBV9	TRBD1	.	CASSVATGAIGELFF	TGTGCCAGCAGCGTAGCGACAGGGGCTATAGGGGAGCTGTTTTTT
TRBJ2-3	TRBV19	.	.	CASSIVATDTQYF	TGTGCCAGTAGTATAGTGGCGACAGACACGCAGTATTTT
TRBJ2-7	TRBV13	TRBD2	.	CASSLEFGGGNYYEQYF	TGTGCCAGCAGCTTAGAATTCGGCGGGGGGAACTACTACGAGCAGTACTTC
TRBJ2-7	TRBV19	TRBD2	.	CASSVRGEEQYF	TGTGCCAGTAGCGTACGGGGGGAAGAGCAGTACTTC
TRBJ2-7	TRBV4-3	.	.	CASSQGLDRHSYEQYF	TGCGCCAGCAGCCAAGGGTTAGATCGTCATTCCTACGAGCAGTACTTC
TRBJ1-6	TRBV14	.	.	CASSQLSYNSPLHF	TGTGCCAGCAGCCAACTCTCCTATAATTCACCCCTCCACTTT
TRBJ2-3	TRBV25-1	.	.	CASSAAGVGTDTQYF	TGTGCCAGCAGTGCTGCAGGGGTGGGCACAGATACGCAGTATTTT
TRBJ1-6	TRBV28	.	.	CASRGQSYNSPLHF	TGTGCCAGCAGAGGACAGAGCTATAATTCACCCCTCCACTTT
TRBJ1-2	TRBV27	.	.	CASREAGRSGYTF	TGTGCCAGCAGGGAGGCAGGTCGTAGTGGCTACACCTTC
TRBJ1-2	TRBV18	TRBD1	.	CASSPPGQTNYGYTF	TGTGCCAGCTCACCTCCGGGACAGACTAACTATGGCTACACCTTC
TRBJ2-3	TRBV7-2	TRBD2	.	CASSLAPLGGTDTQYF	TGTGCCAGCAGCTTAGCGCCCCTCGGGGGGACAGATACGCAGTATTTT
TRBJ2-5	TRBV7-2	TRBD2	.	CASSSLQTSGRARETQYF	TGTGCCAGCAGCTCGTTACAGACTAGCGGGAGGGCCAGAGAGACCCAGTACTTC
TRBJ1-1	TRBV6-5	TRBD1	.	CASSYSDRVTEAFF	TGTGCCAGCAGTTACTCGGACAGGGTGACTGAAGCTTTCTTT
TRBJ2-3	TRBV5-1	TRBD2	.	CASSSLLATGGATDTQYF	TGCGCCAGCAGCTCCCTCCTAGCGACGGGAGGAGCCACAGATACGCAGTATTTT
TRBJ1-3	TRBV5-1	.	.	CASSTTDGSGNTIYF	TGCGCCAGCAGCACGACTGACGGCTCTGGAAACACCATATATTTT
TRBJ2-1	TRBV5-1	TRBD2	once	CASSTGLAGYNEQFF	TGCGCCAGCAGCACCGGACTAGCGGGGTACAATGAGCAGTTCTTC
TRBJ2-1	TRBV10-3	.	.	CAISTRSSYNEQFF	TGTGCCATCTCGACTCGCAGCTCCTACAATGAGCAGTTCTTC
TRBJ1-1	TRBV6-1	TRBD1	.	CASSVRTGVTEAFF	TGTGCCAGCAGTGTCCGGACAGGGGTAACTGAAGCTTTCTTT